This T cell receptor beta chain came from a study of T cells in Graves' hyperthyroidism and ophthalmopathy (dated by TCRdb to the late 2010s). With regard to the full study: To identify distinguishing TCR V-J signatures, a discovery cohort of about a hundred patients was used, comprising 43 with Graves' ophthalmopathy and around 60 with stable Graves' hyperthyroidism. The 90 to 100 discovery patients were randomly split 7:3 into training and test sets. In roughly six Graves' hyperthyroidism patients, the study also compared T-cell repertoires from thyroid tissue with T-cell repertoires from blood. An independent validation cohort of about 19 hyperthyroidism patients and 15 or so patients who later progressed to ophthalmopathy tested prospective prediction of ophthalmopathy. After sampling, hyperthyroidism patients received methimazole starting at 30 mg daily, and ophthalmopathy patients received high-dose intravenous methylprednisolone. According to the paper, TCR Vbeta CDR3 sequencing was carried out on over 130 peripheral blood samples, which came from over 40 ophthalmopathy, under 80 hyperthyroidism and some 17 progressor patients. Findings and caveats that apply to the study as a whole: No statistical method was used to fix the sample size in advance, and group allocation was not hidden from the investigators. During validation, the model predicted progression to ophthalmopathy a median of around 7 months ahead of onset, with 60% to 71% sensitivity and almost 75% specificity. A model built on a 13 V-J signature distinguished ophthalmopathy from stable hyperthyroidism, reaching 87.88% sensitivity and 81.08% specificity in cross-validation and 80%/75% in testing. Most expanded thyroid clonotypes (frequency above 0.001) were also detected in blood, a finding suggesting that blood repertoires may reflect thyroid immune responses.

The TCR beta CDR3 regions were amplified from RNA transcripts. The TCR CDR3 was subjected to a first round of RT-PCR using the HTBI primer set and the Qiagen OneStep RT-PCR kit. Libraries were constructed in a second round of multiplex PCR, after which size selection and purification were carried out. Libraries were sequenced paired-end with 100 bp reads on an Illumina HiSeq2000. Processing in the source paper ran as follows. SOAPnuke was used to process the raw data, throwing out any read that contained adapters or uncalled bases, had a mean Phred below 15, or lacked an exact constant-primer or identifier match. High-quality paired reads were merged with COPE v1.2.5, and unique nucleotide sequences were defined as clonotypes. Clonotypes were aligned to IMGT TRBV, TRBD and TRBJ reference segments using MiTCR v1.1. The analysis was restricted to V-J combinations with a frequency above 0.0001, which together covered 99.2% of the repertoires. The TCS score was defined as F50 (clonal expansion) divided by E x V (chaos), with BLOSUM62-based TCRdist calculated between CDR3 peptides within each V-J. Welch's t-statistics and random forest reduced around 550 V-J features to 10 to 15, which were used in a naive Bayes classifier (R e1071). Thyroid-blood repertoire similarity was quantified with the Morisita-Horn index. TCRdb trimmed the raw reads at Q25, called clones with MiXCR and kept productive beta chains. Merged by CDR3 protein, the rows form single entries marked with the most common genes and DNA. TCRdb assigned the V and J calls; the authors' analysis was not used. The sample data list 80,000 to 100,000 distinct CDR3 sequences, and approximately 40% of these were observed just once. Roughly 10% of the sample lies in the top ten.

CDR1 and CDR2, looked up from the germline V gene (reference sequence), are LNHDA and SQIVND. The CDR3 runs 14 residues from the cysteine to the phenylalanine. Here the CDR3 DNA is all that survives: 42 bases in frame from base 1. Between the V and J ends, shortened by 3 bases and 7 bases respectively, the junction contains 12 bases. Stable Graves' hyperthyroidism was defined as no progression to ophthalmopathy during 18 months of follow-up. Hyperthyroidism patients were newly diagnosed, with disease duration under 2 months, and aged 18 to 65 years. Exclusion was applied to patients with uncontrolled infections, other autoimmune diseases, pregnancy or lactation. Diagnoses relied on clinical symptoms, serum thyroxine and TRAb, thyroid ultrasound and orbital computed tomography. Total RNA was extracted with Trizol reagent, and quality was checked on an Agilent 2100 Bioanalyzer. In its sample, this clonotype was seen many times. Its antigen is not yet known. No much larger clonotype is one base removed from it; base qualities were not supplied.

Sequences were obtained from peripheral blood or thyroid tissue (not recorded which). The chain joins TRBV19 to TRBJ1-4, with no confidently assigned D gene. The TCR sequence derives from a woman in her thirties with Graves' hyperthyroidism. The nucleotides read TGTGCCAGTAGTATTCAACTCCGGGGTGAAAAACTGTTTTTT. This is translated as CASSIQLRGEKLFF.